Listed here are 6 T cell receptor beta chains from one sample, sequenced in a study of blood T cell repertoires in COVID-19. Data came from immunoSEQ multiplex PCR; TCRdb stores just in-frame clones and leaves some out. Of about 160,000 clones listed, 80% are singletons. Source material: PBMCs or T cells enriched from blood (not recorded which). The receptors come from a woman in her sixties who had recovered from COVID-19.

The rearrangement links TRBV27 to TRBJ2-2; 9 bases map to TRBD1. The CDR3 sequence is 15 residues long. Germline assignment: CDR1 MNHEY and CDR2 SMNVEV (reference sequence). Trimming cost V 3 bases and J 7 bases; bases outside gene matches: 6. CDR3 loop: CASSLWGTGIGELFF. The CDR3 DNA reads TGTGCCAGCAGTTTGTGGGGGACAGGGATCGGGGAGCTGTTTTTT.

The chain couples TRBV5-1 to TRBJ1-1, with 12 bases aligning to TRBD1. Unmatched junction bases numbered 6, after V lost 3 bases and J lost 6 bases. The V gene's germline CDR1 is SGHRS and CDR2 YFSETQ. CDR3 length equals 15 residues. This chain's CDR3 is CASSWGTGGASEAFF. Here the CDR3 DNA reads TGCGCCAGCAGCTGGGGGACAGGGGGCGCATCTGAAGCTTTCTTT.

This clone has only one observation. This CDR3 reads CASSYSGGEETQYF. The CDR3 DNA sequence: TGTGCCAGCAGCTATAGCGGGGGGGAAGAGACCCAGTACTTC. The chain joins TRBV7-3 to TRBJ2-5, with 11 bases that match TRBD2. The germline gives CDR1 SGHTA, CDR2 FQGTGA. V lost 4 bases to trimming and J lost 3 bases; unmatched junction nucleotides: 1. The CDR3 runs to 14 residues.

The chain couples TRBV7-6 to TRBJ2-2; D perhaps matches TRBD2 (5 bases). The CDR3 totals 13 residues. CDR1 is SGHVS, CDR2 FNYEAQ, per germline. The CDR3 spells CGSSASRTGELFF. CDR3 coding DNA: TGTGGTTCGTCGGCTAGCCGGACCGGGGAGCTGTTTTTT.

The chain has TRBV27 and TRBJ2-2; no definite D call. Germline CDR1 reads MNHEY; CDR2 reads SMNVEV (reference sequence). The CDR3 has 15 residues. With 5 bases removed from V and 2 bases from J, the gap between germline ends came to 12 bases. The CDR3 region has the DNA TGTGCCAGCAGTCCCCTCACTTCAAACACCGGGGAGCTGTTTTTT. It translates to CASSPLTSNTGELFF.

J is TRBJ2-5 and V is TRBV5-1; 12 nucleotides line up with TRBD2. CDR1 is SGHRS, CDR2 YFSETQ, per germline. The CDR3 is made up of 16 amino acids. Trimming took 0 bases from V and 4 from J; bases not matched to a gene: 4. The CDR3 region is CASSLALAGGLETQYF. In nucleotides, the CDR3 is TGCGCCAGCAGCTTGGCCCTAGCGGGGGGGCTAGAGACCCAGTACTTC.